This TCR beta chain derives from a study of blood T cell repertoires in COVID-19. In the study overall: Acute-phase and convalescent COVID-19 samples originated in the United States, Italy and Spain. In each case, the material was cDNA or gDNA derived from T cells, B-cell-depleted T cells, or PBMCs.

Authors' data handling: Estimation of nucleated cell counts relied on the amplification of reference gene primers. Measured with immunoSEQ multiplex PCR; TCRdb has only the in-frame clones, and not every one. D and trimming were read from the DNA, whereas the V and J calls and clone size are those reported in that table. The repertoire holds about 110,000 clones, with 65% to 75% as singletons. This clone was detected a few times. CDR1 and CDR2 (germline): LGHDT, YNNKEL (reference sequence). The ends lost 4 bases at V and 1 base at J; junction bases unmatched: 3. This CDR3 contains 14 residues. The chain carries TRBV3-1 (or the pseudogene TRBV3-2) and TRBJ1-1; 7 bases are shared with TRBD1. The sequenced material came from peripheral blood. The origin of this receptor is a man at least 80 years old with acute or convalescent COVID-19. The CDR3 DNA sequence: TGTGCCAGCAGCCTCGGGACAGCGAACACTGAAGCTTTCTTT. Encoded protein: CASSLGTANTEAFF.